Listed below are T cell receptor beta chains from one sample, sequenced in a study of blood T cell repertoires in COVID-19. Some clones are missing from TCRdb's copy, which holds only in-frame ones; the method was immunoSEQ multiplex PCR. Of over 200,000 clones detected, approximately 88% appear once; the ten largest clones hold about 9.3%. Sequencing used PBMCs or T cells enriched from blood (not recorded which). All receptors come from a man between 18 and 29 years old with acute COVID-19. Each CDR3 is given with its conserved first and last residue. The order of the fields is J gene, V gene, D gene, CDR3 protein, CDR3 DNA. The D gene is left open where the match is weak.

TRBJ1-2 | TRBV7-8 | TRBD1 | CASSTLTGGEGGYTF | TGTGCCAGCAGCACCTTGACAGGGGGCGAAGGAGGCTACACCTTC
TRBJ1-4 | TRBV30 | TRBD1 | CAWEPGQGNEKLFF | TGTGCCTGGGAGCCGGGACAGGGAAATGAAAAACTGTTTTTT
TRBJ1-1 | TRBV28 | TRBD1 | CASSYRGPNTEAFF | TGTGCCAGCAGTTACAGGGGGCCGAACACTGAAGCTTTCTTT
TRBJ1-1 | TRBV28 | TRBD1 | CASSRGGTGTEAFF | TGTGCCAGCTCGCGAGGGGGCACGGGCACTGAAGCTTTCTTT
TRBJ2-3 | TRBV7-3 | . | CASSFFGTDTQYF | TGTGCCAGCAGCTTTTTCGGCACAGATACGCAGTATTTT
TRBJ2-2 | TRBV28 | . | CASRANTGELFF | TGTGCCAGCAGGGCAAACACCGGGGAGCTGTTTTTT
TRBJ1-5 | TRBV5-6 | . | CASSPRGSNQPQHF | TGTGCCAGCAGTCCCAGGGGTAGCAATCAGCCCCAGCATTTT
TRBJ2-1 | TRBV2 | TRBD2 | CASSELAGGVEQFF | TGTGCCAGCAGTGAACTAGCGGGAGGGGTTGAGCAGTTCTTC
TRBJ2-1 | TRBV4-1 | TRBD2 | CASSQGVQRESSEQFF | TGCGCCAGCAGCCAAGGAGTCCAGCGGGAGTCAAGTGAGCAGTTCTTC
TRBJ2-1 | TRBV30 | TRBD1 | CAWRAPGQGAYNEQFF | TGTGCCTGGAGGGCTCCGGGACAGGGGGCCTACAATGAGCAGTTCTTC
TRBJ2-7 | TRBV14 | . | CASSQGTRSLQYF | TGTGCCAGCAGCCAAGGCACTAGATCTCTGCAGTACTTC